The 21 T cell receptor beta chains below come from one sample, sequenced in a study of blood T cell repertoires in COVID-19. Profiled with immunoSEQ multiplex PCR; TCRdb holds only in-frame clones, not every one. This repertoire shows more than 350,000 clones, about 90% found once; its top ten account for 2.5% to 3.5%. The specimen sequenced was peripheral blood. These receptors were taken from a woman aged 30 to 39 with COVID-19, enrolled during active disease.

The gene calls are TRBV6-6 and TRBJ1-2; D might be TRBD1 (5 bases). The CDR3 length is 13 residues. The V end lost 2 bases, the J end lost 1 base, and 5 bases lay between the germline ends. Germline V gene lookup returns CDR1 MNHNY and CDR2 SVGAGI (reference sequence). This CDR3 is CASSYDSNYGYTF. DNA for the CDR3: TGTGCCAGCAGTTACGACAGTAACTATGGCTACACCTTC.

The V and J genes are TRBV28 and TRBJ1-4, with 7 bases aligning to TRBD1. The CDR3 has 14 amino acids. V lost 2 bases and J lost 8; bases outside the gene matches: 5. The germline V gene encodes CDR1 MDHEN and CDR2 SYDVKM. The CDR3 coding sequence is TGTGCCAGCAGTTTAAGGAGGACAGGAGAAAAACTGTTTTTT. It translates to CASSLRRTGEKLFF.

The CDR3 protein is CASREPWTDNNEQFF. The CDR3 DNA reads TGTGCCAGCAGAGAGCCTTGGACGGACAACAATGAGCAGTTCTTC. The genes are TRBV6-5 and TRBJ2-1; D is possibly TRBD1 (5 bases). Germline loops: CDR1 MNHEY, CDR2 SVGAGI. The CDR3 consists of 15 residues. V was pared by 6 bases and J by 5 bases, with 17 bases between.

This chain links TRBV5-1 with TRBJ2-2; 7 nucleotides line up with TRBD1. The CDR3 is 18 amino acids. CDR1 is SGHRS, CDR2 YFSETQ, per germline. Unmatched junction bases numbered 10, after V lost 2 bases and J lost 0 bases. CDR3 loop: CASSFNRGRGSNTGELFF. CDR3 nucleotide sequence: TGCGCCAGCAGCTTTAACAGGGGAAGGGGCTCGAACACCGGGGAGCTGTTTTTT.

DNA for the CDR3: TGTGCCAGCAGCTCCCGACAGGGGCAACAGTACTTC. It specifies CASSSRQGQQYF. The chain links TRBV7-2 to TRBJ2-7; 8 nucleotides line up with TRBD1. V lost 4 bases and J lost 10; bases outside the gene matches: 6. The germline gives CDR1 SGHTA, CDR2 FQGNSA. This CDR3 contains 12 residues.

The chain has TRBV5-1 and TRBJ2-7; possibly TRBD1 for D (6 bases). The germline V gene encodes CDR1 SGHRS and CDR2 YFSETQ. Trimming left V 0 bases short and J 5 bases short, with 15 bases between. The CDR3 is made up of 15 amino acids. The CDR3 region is CASSLGPGEFDEQYV. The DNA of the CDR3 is TGCGCCAGCAGCTTGGGGCCAGGGGAATTTGACGAGCAGTACGTC.

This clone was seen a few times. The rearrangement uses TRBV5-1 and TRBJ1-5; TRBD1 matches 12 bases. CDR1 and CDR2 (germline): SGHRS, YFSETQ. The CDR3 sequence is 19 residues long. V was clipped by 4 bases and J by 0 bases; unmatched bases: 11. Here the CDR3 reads CASSPRPGTGGDSNQPQHF. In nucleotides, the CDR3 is TGCGCCAGCAGCCCACGTCCCGGGACAGGGGGCGATAGCAATCAGCCCCAGCATTTT.

The chain's CDR3 is CASSLDSGTGYTF. The DNA of the CDR3 is TGTGCCAGCAGCCTCGACAGTGGTACTGGCTACACCTTC. The chain recombines TRBV2 with TRBJ1-2, with D possibly TRBD1 on 5 matching bases. The CDR3 extends over 13 amino acids. Germline CDR1 and CDR2: SNHLY and FYNNEI. The V and J ends lost 6 bases and 7 bases respectively, with 15 bases between them. Filled out from reference TRBV2 and TRBJ1-2, the complete variable domain reads EPEVTQTPSHQVTQMGQEVILRCVPISNHLYFYWYRQILGQKVEFLVSFYNNEISEKSEIFDDQFSVERPDGSNFTLKIRSTKLEDSAMYFCASSLDSGTGYTFGSGTRLTVV.

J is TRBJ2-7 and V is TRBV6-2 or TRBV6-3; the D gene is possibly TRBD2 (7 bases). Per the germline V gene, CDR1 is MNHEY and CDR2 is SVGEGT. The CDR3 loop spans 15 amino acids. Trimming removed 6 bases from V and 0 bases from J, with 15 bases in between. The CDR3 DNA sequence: TGTGCCAGCAGCTGGGGCGGGGGCAGCTCCTACGAGCAGTACGTC. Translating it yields CASSWGGGSSYEQYV.

The CDR3 DNA is TGTGCCAGCACCCAGACAGGGGAAGAGACCCAGTACTTC. Its translation is CASTQTGEETQYF. The V call is TRBV7-9, the J call TRBJ2-5; 8 bases are a match to TRBD1. The CDR3 is made up of 13 amino acids. Trimming took 7 bases from V and 3 from J; bases not matched to a gene: 4. Germline V CDR1 and CDR2: SEHNR, FQNEAQ (reference sequence).

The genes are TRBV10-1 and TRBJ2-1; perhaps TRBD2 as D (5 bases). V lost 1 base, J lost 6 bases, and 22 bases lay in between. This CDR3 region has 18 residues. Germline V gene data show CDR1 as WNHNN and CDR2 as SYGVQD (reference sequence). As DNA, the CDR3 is TGCGCCAGCAGTGAGTTCGAGACGGGTGTTGAGGGTCGCAATGAGCAGTTCTTC. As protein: CASSEFETGVEGRNEQFF.

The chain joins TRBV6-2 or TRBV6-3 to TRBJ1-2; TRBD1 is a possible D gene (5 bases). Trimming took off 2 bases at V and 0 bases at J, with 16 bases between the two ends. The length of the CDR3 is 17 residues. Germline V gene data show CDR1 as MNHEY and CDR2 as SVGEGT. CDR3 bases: TGTGCCAGCAGTTACCAGGTGGCGACAGACTCTAACTATGGCTACACCTTC. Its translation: CASSYQVATDSNYGYTF.

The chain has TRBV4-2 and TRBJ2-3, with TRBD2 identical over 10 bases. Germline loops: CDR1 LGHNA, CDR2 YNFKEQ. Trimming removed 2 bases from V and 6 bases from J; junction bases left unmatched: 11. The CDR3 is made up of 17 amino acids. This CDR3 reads CASSQLGSGGVKDTQYF. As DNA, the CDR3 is TGTGCCAGCAGCCAATTGGGCAGCGGGGGGGTGAAGGATACGCAGTATTTT.

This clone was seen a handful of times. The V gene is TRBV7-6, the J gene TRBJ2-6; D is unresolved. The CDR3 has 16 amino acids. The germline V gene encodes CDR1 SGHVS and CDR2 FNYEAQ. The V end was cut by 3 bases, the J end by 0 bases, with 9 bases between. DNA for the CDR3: TGTGCCAGCAGCTTGGATGCGGTCTCTGGGGCCAACGTCCTGACTTTC. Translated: CASSLDAVSGANVLTF.

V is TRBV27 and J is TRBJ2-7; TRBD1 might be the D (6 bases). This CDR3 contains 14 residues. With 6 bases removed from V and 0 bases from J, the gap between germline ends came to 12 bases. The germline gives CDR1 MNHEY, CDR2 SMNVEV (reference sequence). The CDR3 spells CASSITGYSYEQYF. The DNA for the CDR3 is TGTGCCAGCAGCATAACAGGGTACTCCTACGAGCAGTACTTC.

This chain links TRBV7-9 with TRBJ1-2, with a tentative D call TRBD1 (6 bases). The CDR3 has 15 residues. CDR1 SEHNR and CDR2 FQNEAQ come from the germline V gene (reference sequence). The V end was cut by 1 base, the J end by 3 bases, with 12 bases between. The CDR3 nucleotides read TGTGCCAGCAGCTTAGACCCTCCAGGGGACTATGGCTACACCTTC. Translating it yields CASSLDPPGDYGYTF.

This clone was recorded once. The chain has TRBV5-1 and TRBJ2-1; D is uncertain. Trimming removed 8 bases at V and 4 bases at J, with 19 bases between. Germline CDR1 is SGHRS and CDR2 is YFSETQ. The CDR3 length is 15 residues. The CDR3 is CASKAELMTYNEQFF. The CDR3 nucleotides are TGCGCCAGTAAAGCAGAGTTGATGACTTACAATGAGCAGTTCTTC.

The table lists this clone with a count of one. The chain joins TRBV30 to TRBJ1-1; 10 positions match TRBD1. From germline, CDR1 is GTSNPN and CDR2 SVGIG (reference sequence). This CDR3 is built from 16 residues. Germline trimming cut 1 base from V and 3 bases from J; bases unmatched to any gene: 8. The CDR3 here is CAWSAGTGDQDTEAFF. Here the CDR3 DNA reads TGTGCCTGGAGTGCCGGGACAGGGGATCAGGACACTGAAGCTTTCTTT.

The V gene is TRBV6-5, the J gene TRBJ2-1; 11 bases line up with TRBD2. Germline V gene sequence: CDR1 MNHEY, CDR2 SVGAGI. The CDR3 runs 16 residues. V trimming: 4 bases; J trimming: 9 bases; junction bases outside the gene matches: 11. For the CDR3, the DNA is TGTGCCAGCAGTTCCCAGATACTAGCGGGGGTCGGTGAGCAGTTCTTC. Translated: CASSSQILAGVGEQFF.

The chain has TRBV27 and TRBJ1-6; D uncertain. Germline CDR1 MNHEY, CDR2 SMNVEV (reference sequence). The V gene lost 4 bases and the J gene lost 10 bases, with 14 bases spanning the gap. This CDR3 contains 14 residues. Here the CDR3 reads CASSYVTGGSPLHF. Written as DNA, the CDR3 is TGTGCCAGCAGTTATGTCACGGGAGGCTCACCCCTCCACTTT.

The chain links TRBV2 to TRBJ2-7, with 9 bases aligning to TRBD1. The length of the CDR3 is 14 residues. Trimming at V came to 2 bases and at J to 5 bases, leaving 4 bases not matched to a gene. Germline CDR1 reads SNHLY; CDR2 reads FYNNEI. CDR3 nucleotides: TGTGCCAGCAGTGAATTTAGGACAGGGGACGAGCAGTACTTC. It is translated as CASSEFRTGDEQYF.